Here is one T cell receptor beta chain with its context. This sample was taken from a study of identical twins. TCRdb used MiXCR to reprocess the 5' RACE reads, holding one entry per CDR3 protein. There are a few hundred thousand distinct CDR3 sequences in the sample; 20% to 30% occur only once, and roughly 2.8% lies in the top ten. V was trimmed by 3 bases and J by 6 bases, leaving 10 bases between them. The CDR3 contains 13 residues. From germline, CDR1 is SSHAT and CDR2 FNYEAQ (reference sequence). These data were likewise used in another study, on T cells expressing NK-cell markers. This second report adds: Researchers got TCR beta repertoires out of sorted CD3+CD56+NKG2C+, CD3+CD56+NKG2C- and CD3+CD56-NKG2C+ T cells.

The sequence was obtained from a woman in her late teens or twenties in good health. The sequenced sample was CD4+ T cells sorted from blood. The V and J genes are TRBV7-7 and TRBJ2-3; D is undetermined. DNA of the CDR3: TGTGCCAGCAGCTTGAACGGAGCCGATACGCAGTATTTT. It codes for CASSLNGADTQYF.